This TCR beta chain originates from a study of cytomegalovirus exposure and HLA in healthy donors. CDR3 size: 11 residues. Germline loops: CDR1 ENHRY, CDR2 SYGVKD. Trimming took 2 bases from V and 9 from J, leaving 7 bases between them. The count of this clone is one. As yet, its antigen is unknown. Study-wide points: TCR beta chains numbering 164 were designated cytomegalovirus-associated.

Primers included in the PCR were 60 Vbeta and 13 Jbeta primers. Profiled with immunoSEQ multiplex PCR; TCRdb holds only in-frame clones, not every one. This sample has under 150,000 clones; 78% occur once, and the top ten carry less than 2%. The sequenced sample consisted of PBMCs. This chain links TRBV10-3 with TRBJ1-1; D unclear. This sequence was found in a woman aged 35 to 49 in good health and CMV-seronegative. The CDR3 nucleotides are TGTGCCATCAGTGAGGAGGGTAAAGCTTTCTTT. It translates to CAISEEGKAFF.